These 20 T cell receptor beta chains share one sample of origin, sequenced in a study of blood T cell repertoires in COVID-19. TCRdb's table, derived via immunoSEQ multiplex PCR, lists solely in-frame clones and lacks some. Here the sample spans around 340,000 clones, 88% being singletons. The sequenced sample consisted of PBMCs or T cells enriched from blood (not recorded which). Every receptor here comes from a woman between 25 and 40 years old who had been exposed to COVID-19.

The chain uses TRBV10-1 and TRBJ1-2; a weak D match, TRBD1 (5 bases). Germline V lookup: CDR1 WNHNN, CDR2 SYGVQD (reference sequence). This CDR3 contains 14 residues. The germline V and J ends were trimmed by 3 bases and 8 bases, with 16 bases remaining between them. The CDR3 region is CASSDGLGPGGYTF. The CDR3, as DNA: TGCGCCAGCAGTGATGGGCTGGGGCCAGGGGGCTACACCTTC.

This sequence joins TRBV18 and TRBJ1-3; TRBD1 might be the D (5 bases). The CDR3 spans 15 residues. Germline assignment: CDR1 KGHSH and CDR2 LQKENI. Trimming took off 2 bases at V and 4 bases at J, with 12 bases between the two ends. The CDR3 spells CASSPLDMDGNTIYF. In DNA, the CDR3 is TGTGCCAGCTCACCATTGGACATGGACGGAAACACCATATATTTT.

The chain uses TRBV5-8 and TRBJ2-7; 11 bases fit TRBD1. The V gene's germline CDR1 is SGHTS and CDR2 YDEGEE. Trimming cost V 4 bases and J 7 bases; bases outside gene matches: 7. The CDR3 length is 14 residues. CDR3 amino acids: CASSRDRGFREQYF. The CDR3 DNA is TGTGCCAGCAGCCGGGACAGGGGGTTTCGTGAGCAGTACTTC.

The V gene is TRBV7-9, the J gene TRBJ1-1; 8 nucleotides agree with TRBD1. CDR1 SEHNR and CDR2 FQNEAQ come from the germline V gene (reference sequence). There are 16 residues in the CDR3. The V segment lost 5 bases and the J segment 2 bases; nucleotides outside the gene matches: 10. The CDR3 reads CASSQGGDRRNTEAFF. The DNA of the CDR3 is TGTGCCAGCAGCCAAGGGGGGGACAGGAGAAACACTGAAGCTTTCTTT.

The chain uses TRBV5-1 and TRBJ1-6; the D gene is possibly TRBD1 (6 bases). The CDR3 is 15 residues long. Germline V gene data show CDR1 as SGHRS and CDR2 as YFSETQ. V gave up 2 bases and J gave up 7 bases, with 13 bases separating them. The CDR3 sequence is CASSFFWTENSPLHF. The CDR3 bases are TGCGCCAGCAGCTTTTTTTGGACAGAGAATTCACCCCTCCACTTT.

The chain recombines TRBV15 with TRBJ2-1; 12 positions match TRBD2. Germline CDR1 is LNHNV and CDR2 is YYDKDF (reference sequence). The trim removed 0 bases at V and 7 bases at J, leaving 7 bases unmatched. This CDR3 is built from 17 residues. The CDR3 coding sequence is TGTGCCACCAGCAGAGATCTGTCCGGACTAGCGGGAAATGAGCAGTTCTTC. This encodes CATSRDLSGLAGNEQFF.

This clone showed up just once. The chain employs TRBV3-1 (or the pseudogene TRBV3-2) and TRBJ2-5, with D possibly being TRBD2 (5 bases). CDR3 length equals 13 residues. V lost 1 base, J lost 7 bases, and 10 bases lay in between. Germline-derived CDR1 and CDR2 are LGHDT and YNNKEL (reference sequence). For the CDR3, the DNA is TGTGCCAGCAGCCAAGTTCCGGACTCGACCCAGTACTTC. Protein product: CASSQVPDSTQYF.

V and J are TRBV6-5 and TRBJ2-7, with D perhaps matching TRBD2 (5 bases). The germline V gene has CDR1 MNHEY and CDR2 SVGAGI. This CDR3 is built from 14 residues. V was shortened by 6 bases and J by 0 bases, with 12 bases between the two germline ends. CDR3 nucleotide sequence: TGTGCCAGCAGGGGTCTCAGCGGCTCCTACGAGCAGTACTTC. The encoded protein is CASRGLSGSYEQYF.

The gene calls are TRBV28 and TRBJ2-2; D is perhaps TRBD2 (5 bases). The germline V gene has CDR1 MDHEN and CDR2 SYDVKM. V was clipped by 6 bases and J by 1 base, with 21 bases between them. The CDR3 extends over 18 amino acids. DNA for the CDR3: TGTGCCAGCAGCAACTCTTTTAGTCTAGCTGTGAACACCGGGGAGCTGTTTTTT. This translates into CASSNSFSLAVNTGELFF.

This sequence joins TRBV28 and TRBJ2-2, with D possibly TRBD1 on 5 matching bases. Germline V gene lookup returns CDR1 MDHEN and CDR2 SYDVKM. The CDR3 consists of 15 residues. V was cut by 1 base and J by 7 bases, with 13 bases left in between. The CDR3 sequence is CASSLSRGWGGELFF. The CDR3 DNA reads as TGTGCCAGCAGTTTATCAAGGGGATGGGGCGGGGAGCTGTTTTTT.

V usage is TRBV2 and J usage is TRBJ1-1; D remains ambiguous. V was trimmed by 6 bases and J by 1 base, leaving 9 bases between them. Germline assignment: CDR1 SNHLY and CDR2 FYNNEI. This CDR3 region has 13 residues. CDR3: CASREVGNTEAFF. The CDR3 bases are TGTGCCAGCAGAGAGGTCGGGAACACTGAAGCTTTCTTT. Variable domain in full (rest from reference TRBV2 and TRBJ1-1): EPEVTQTPSHQVTQMGQEVILRCVPISNHLYFYWYRQILGQKVEFLVSFYNNEISEKSEIFDDQFSVERPDGSNFTLKIRSTKLEDSAMYFCASREVGNTEAFFGQGTRLTVV.

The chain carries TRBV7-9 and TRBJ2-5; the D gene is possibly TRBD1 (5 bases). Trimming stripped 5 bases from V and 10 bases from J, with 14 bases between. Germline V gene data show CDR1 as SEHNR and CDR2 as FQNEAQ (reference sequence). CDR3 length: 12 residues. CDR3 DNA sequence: TGTGCCAGCAGCGTGACAGTTTTTGACCAGTACTTC. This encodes CASSVTVFDQYF.

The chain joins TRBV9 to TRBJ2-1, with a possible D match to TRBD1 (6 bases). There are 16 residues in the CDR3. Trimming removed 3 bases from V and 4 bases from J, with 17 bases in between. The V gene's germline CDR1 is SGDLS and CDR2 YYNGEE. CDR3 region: CASSAGADRKYNEQFF. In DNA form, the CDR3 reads TGTGCCAGCAGCGCGGGCGCGGACAGAAAGTACAATGAGCAGTTCTTC.

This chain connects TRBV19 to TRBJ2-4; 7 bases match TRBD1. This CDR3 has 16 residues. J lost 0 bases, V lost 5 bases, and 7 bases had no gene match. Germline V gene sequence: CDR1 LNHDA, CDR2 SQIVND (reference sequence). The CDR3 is CASSAGTVLAKNIQYF. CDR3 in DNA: TGTGCCAGTAGTGCAGGGACAGTGTTAGCCAAAAACATTCAGTACTTC. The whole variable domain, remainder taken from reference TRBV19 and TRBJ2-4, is DGGITQSPKYLFRKEGQNVTLSCEQNLNHDAMYWYRQDPGQGLRLIYYSQIVNDFQKGDIAEGYSVSREKKESFPLTVTSAQKNPTAFYLCASSAGTVLAKNIQYFGAGTRLSVL.

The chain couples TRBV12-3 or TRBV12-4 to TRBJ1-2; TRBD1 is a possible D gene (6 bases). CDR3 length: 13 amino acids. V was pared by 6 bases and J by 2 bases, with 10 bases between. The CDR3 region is CASREQGNYGYTF. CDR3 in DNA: TGTGCCAGCAGGGAACAGGGAAACTATGGCTACACCTTC.

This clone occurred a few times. CDR3 loop: CASSLGQANYNEQFF. The CDR3 region has the DNA TGTGCCAGCAGCTTAGGACAGGCAAACTACAATGAGCAGTTCTTC. This chain connects TRBV13 to TRBJ2-1; a weak D match, TRBD1 (5 bases). This CDR3 contains 15 residues. The V gene's germline CDR1 is PRHDT and CDR2 FYEKMQ (reference sequence). V was trimmed by 0 bases and J by 3 bases, leaving 9 bases between them.

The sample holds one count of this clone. DNA of the CDR3: TGTGCCAGCAGCTCACAGGGGGCGCGGGACGGGGAGCTGTTTTTT. Its protein is CASSSQGARDGELFF. The chain couples TRBV7-9 to TRBJ2-2; 9 positions match TRBD1. This CDR3 is 15 amino acids long. Germline CDR1 is SEHNR and CDR2 is FQNEAQ (reference sequence). The junction had 7 bases not matched to a gene; V was cut back by 4 bases and J by 7 bases. Full variable domain (outside the CDR3, taken from reference TRBV7-9 and TRBJ2-2): DTGVSQNPRHKITKRGQNVTFRCDPISEHNRLYWYRQTLGQGPEFLTYFQNEAQLEKSRLLSDRFSAERPKGSFSTLEIQRTEQGDSAMYLCASSSQGARDGELFFGEGSRLTVL.

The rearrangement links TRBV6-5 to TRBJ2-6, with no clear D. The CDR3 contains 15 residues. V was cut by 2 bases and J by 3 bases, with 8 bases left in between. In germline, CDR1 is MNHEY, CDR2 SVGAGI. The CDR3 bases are TGTGCCAGCAGTTACGAAGGAGTTGGGGCCAACGTCCTGACTTTC. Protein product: CASSYEGVGANVLTF.

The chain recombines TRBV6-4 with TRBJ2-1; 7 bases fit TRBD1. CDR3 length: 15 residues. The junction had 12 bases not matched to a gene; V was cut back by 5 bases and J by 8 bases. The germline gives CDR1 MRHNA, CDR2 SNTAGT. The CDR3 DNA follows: TGTGCCAGCAGTCCAGATCAGGGGGACCTCGATGAGCAGTTCTTC. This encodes CASSPDQGDLDEQFF.

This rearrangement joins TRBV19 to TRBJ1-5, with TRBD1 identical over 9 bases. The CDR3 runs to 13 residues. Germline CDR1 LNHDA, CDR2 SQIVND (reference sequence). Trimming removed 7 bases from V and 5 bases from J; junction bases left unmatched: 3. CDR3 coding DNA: TGTGCCAGTAAGGGACAGGGCTATCAGCCCCAGCATTTT. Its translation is CASKGQGYQPQHF.